These 9 T cell receptor beta chains came from one sample sequenced in a study. TCRdb re-called the RT-PCR reads with MiXCR, one entry per CDR3 protein. Altogether about 680,000 distinct CDR3 sequences are present, 13% to 15% being singletons, with the ten largest covering just over 3.5%. The sequencing sample was made of memory CD4+ T cells from blood. These TCRs come from a female donor in good health, serving as a healthy control.

This clonotype occurred many times. The chain is built from TRBV27 and TRBJ2-7; D is possibly TRBD1 (6 bases). The CDR3 is 18 amino acids. Between the trimmed V and J ends, which lost 0 bases and 1 base, there was a span of 19 bases. CDR1 MNHEY and CDR2 SMNVEV come from the germline V gene (reference sequence). The CDR3 bases are TGTGCCAGCAGTTTATCTTTCCCCGGACAGTCCAAATCCTACGAGCAGTACTTC. The encoded protein is CASSLSFPGQSKSYEQYF.

This clonotype was observed at least ten times. The V and J genes are TRBV5-6 and TRBJ1-3; TRBD1 agrees at 7 bases. V gave up 5 bases and J gave up 2 bases; unmatched junction bases: 4. The CDR3 is made up of 14 amino acids. Germline-derived CDR1 and CDR2 are SGHDT and YYEEEE. CDR3 protein: CASRQGRAGNTIYF. The CDR3 nucleotides are TGTGCCAGCAGACAGGGGAGGGCTGGAAACACCATATATTTT.

This clonotype was detected many times. This sequence joins TRBV5-1 and TRBJ2-5; 14 positions match TRBD2. CDR3 length: 17 residues. Losses at the gene ends were 0 bases for V and 5 bases for J; bases not matched to a gene: 6. Per the germline V gene, CDR1 is SGHRS and CDR2 is YFSETQ. The CDR3 loop reads CASSLGTSGRSQETQYF. CDR3 DNA: TGCGCCAGCAGCTTGGGGACTAGCGGGAGGTCCCAGGAGACCCAGTACTTC.

This clonotype was detected a few times. The rearrangement uses TRBV10-3 and TRBJ2-7; TRBD2 matches 9 bases. Germline loops: CDR1 ENHRY, CDR2 SYGVKD. The CDR3 length is 14 residues. After removal of 6 bases from V and 0 bases from J, the junction contained 3 bases not matched to a gene. The CDR3 DNA sequence: TGTGCCATCAGGCTAGCGGGACCCTCCTACGAGCAGTACTTC. This gives the protein CAIRLAGPSYEQYF.

This clonotype appeared many times. This chain joins TRBV10-3 and TRBJ2-7; 8 bases are shared with TRBD1. Germline V gene sequence: CDR1 ENHRY, CDR2 SYGVKD. Trimming at V came to 8 bases and at J to 0 bases, leaving 12 bases not matched to a gene. The CDR3 is 16 amino acids. CDR3 region: CAIETAGTGHSYEQYF. CDR3 nucleotides: TGTGCCATCGAGACGGCCGGGACAGGTCACTCCTACGAGCAGTACTTC.

This chain joins TRBV29-1 and TRBJ2-1, with 8 nucleotides matching TRBD1. Trimming removed 6 bases from V and 8 bases from J; junction bases left unmatched: 6. Germline V gene sequence: CDR1 SQVTM, CDR2 ANQGSEA. There are 12 residues in the CDR3. The CDR3 reads CSVWTGIDEQFF. CDR3 bases: TGCAGCGTCTGGACAGGGATCGATGAGCAGTTCTTC.

The CDR3 is CASSLAPGPLNTGELFF. Here the CDR3 DNA reads TGTGCCAGCAGCTTAGCGCCAGGCCCCCTGAACACCGGGGAGCTGTTTTTT. This chain uses TRBV7-2 with TRBJ2-2; the D is unclear. V was cut by 0 bases and J by 1 base, with 12 bases left in between. The V gene's germline CDR1 is SGHTA and CDR2 FQGNSA. The CDR3 is 17 amino acids.

The chain carries TRBV20-1 and TRBJ2-3; weak D call: TRBD1 (7 bases). Germline V CDR1 and CDR2: DFQATT, SNEGSKA (reference sequence). V lost 5 bases to trimming and J lost 2 bases, with 14 bases between them. The CDR3 spans 14 residues. Written as DNA, the CDR3 is TGCAGTGCTGGGGGGACAGCCATCACAGATACGCAGTATTTT. Translated: CSAGGTAITDTQYF.

The table lists this clonotype with many counts. The chain is built from TRBV12-3 or TRBV12-4 and TRBJ1-1; perhaps TRBD1 as D (6 bases). V dropped 6 bases and J dropped 1 base, with 12 bases sitting between them. This CDR3 region has 14 residues. CDR3 coding DNA: TGTGCCAGCAGACGGGACATAGCGAACACTGAAGCTTTCTTT. Translating gives CASRRDIANTEAFF.